The present T cell receptor beta chain was sequenced within a study of shared clonotypes between healthy human individuals. TCRdb's copy holds only in-frame clones and misses some; the assay was immunoSEQ multiplex PCR. The table lists hundreds of thousands of clones, 95% to 98% of them singletons. Naive CD8 populations comprised CD45RO-negative cells positively selected for CCR7, excluding terminally differentiated effector memory CD45RA+ cells. Study results and caveats: The donor pool, a small one, limited the genetic and exposure-history diversity represented.

Concerning this clone itself: What it binds is not known.

The CDR3 contains 15 residues. Germline values: CDR1 SGDLS, CDR2 YYNGEE. With 0 bases removed from V and 5 bases from J, the gap between germline ends came to 15 bases. The receptor was isolated from a man aged 30 to 45 in good health. Sequencing input: naive CD8+ T cells sorted from blood. This chain links TRBV9 with TRBJ2-7; D possibly corresponds to TRBD2 (6 bases). The DNA of the CDR3 is TGTGCCAGCAGCGTAGCTGGAGGGGCCTACCACGAGCAGTACTTC. Protein sequence: CASSVAGGAYHEQYF.